One sample yielded the 12 T cell receptor beta chains listed below, sequenced in a study of T cell repertoires in cytomegalovirus infection. In TCRdb, the reads were re-called with MiXCR into one record per CDR3 protein. The top ten hold about 13% of the sample, which has around 550,000 distinct CDR3 sequences, 26% seen once. Material: PBMCs. The source of these receptors is a human donor in good health (CMV status not recorded). Some clones in this sample may be carry-over from other donors' samples.

The rearrangement links TRBV29-1 to TRBJ1-1; D remains unclear. The CDR3 is made up of 12 amino acids. Germline CDR1 is SQVTM and CDR2 is ANQGSEA. V lost 5 bases and J 2 bases, leaving 9 bases between the germline ends. CDR3 coding DNA: TGCAGCGTTCGATCAGCCAACACTGAAGCTTTCTTT. As protein: CSVRSANTEAFF. Variable domain in full (rest from reference TRBV29-1 and TRBJ1-1): SAVISQKPSRDICQRGTSLTIQCQVDSQVTMMFWYRQQPGQSLTLIATANQGSEATYESGFVIDKFPISRPNLTFSTLTVSNMSPEDSSIYLCSVRSANTEAFFGQGTRLTVV.

The chain links TRBV20-1 to TRBJ2-1; 10 nucleotides line up with TRBD2. The V segment lost 6 bases and the J segment 4 bases; nucleotides outside the gene matches: 9. The CDR3 runs 15 residues. From germline, CDR1 is DFQATT and CDR2 SNEGSKA (reference sequence). The DNA of the CDR3 is TGCAGTGCCCTGGGCACTAGCGGGACTTACAATGAGCAGTTCTTC. This translates into CSALGTSGTYNEQFF.

V gene TRBV6-2 or TRBV6-3 combines with J gene TRBJ2-6, with unresolved D. Per germline, CDR1 MNHEY and CDR2 SVGEGT. The CDR3 length is 16 residues. The V end was cut by 2 bases, the J end by 4 bases, with 12 bases between. The CDR3 protein is CASSYSAVTGANVLTF. CDR3 sequence (DNA): TGTGCCAGCAGTTACAGTGCCGTGACAGGGGCCAACGTCCTGACTTTC.

The chain links TRBV3-1 to TRBJ2-7, with 9 bases matching TRBD2. The CDR3 is 16 amino acids. Trimming took 3 bases from V and 7 from J; bases not matched to a gene: 13. The germline gives CDR1 LGHDT, CDR2 YNNKEL (reference sequence). The DNA for the CDR3 is TGTGCCAGCAGCCATAGGTCTAGCGGGGCCTTTGGGGAGCAGTACTTC. Translated, it gives CASSHRSSGAFGEQYF.

This clonotype was observed at least ten times. The chain couples TRBV7-3 to TRBJ1-6; D call uncertain. The CDR3 is 12 amino acids. Trimming stripped 2 bases from V and 7 bases from J, with 3 bases between. The V gene's germline CDR1 is SGHTA and CDR2 FQGTGA. The CDR3 here is CASSLENSPLHF. Here the CDR3 DNA reads TGTGCCAGCAGCTTAGAAAATTCACCCCTCCACTTT.

This clonotype has only a few counts. The genes are TRBV28 and TRBJ2-5; 7 bases match TRBD2. Losses at the gene ends were 7 bases for V and 0 bases for J; bases not matched to a gene: 5. Germline values: CDR1 MDHEN, CDR2 SYDVKM. The CDR3 contains 14 residues. The CDR3 region is CASIERGNQETQYF. The CDR3 DNA reads TGTGCCAGCATCGAGCGGGGAAACCAAGAGACCCAGTACTTC.

This clonotype appeared many times. The rearrangement links TRBV7-2 to TRBJ2-1; 15 bases are a match to TRBD2. V was pared by 7 bases and J by 7 bases, with 5 bases of the junction left unmatched. The CDR3 length is 15 residues. Germline CDR1 and CDR2: SGHTA and FQGNSA. The CDR3 DNA follows: TGTGCCAGCACGGGACTAGCGGGAGGATTGAATGAGCAGTTCTTC. Its protein is CASTGLAGGLNEQFF.

Written as DNA, the CDR3 is TGTGCCAGCGGCTCCTCGGACAGGGTGCAGCCCCAGCATTTT. Its translation: CASGSSDRVQPQHF. V is TRBV28 and J is TRBJ1-5, with TRBD1 matching 8 bases. CDR1 MDHEN and CDR2 SYDVKM come from the germline V gene. This CDR3 has 14 residues. The ends lost 8 bases at V and 7 bases at J; junction bases unmatched: 10.

The chain links TRBV11-3 to TRBJ2-1; D is perhaps TRBD1 or TRBD2 (5 bases each). Per germline, CDR1 SGHNT and CDR2 YENEEA. This CDR3 comprises 15 residues. V was pared by 5 bases and J by 9 bases, with 20 bases between. The chain's CDR3 is CASSPLHDGTGEQFF. CDR3 DNA: TGTGCCAGCAGCCCGCTTCATGACGGGACGGGTGAGCAGTTCTTC.

This clonotype was observed at least ten times. The CDR3 is CASSSFGSNYGYTF. The CDR3 nucleotides are TGTGCCAGCAGCTCTTTCGGCAGCAACTATGGCTACACCTTC. The chain has TRBV11-2 and TRBJ1-2; D remains unclear. Trimming took 4 bases from V and 2 from J, leaving 11 bases between them. The germline V gene has CDR1 SGHAT and CDR2 FQNNGV. This CDR3 spans 14 amino acids.

This clonotype was observed at least ten times. The chain is built from TRBV7-6 and TRBJ2-2; TRBD2 matches at 10 bases. CDR1 is SGHVS, CDR2 FNYEAQ, per germline. CDR3 length: 18 amino acids. Germline trimming cut 5 bases from V and 3 bases from J; bases unmatched to any gene: 12. CDR3 sequence: CASSPRGGLATYTGELFF. The CDR3 region has the DNA TGTGCCAGCAGCCCGCGAGGGGGACTAGCGACTTACACCGGGGAGCTGTTTTTT.

The rearrangement uses TRBV4-3 and TRBJ2-3, with TRBD1 identical over 9 bases. The V segment lost 0 bases and the J segment 4 bases; nucleotides outside the gene matches: 8. The germline V gene has CDR1 LGHNA and CDR2 YSLEER. This CDR3 is 17 amino acids long. DNA of the CDR3: TGCGCCAGCAGCCAAGAAGTCGGACAGGGGTCCGCAGATACGCAGTATTTT. It translates to CASSQEVGQGSADTQYF.